The rows below give T cell receptor beta chains drawn from one sample of a study of spatial heterogeneity in lung cancer. Using its own MiXCR run on the 5' RACE reads, TCRdb lists one record per CDR3 protein. The profile covers about 17,000 distinct CDR3 sequences, with around a fifth appearing a single time and approximately 18% taken by the ten largest. This specimen was PBMCs, taken at surgery. These receptors were collected from a female donor with early-stage non-small cell lung cancer. CDR3s include the opening cysteine and the closing phenylalanine or tryptophan. Fields, in order: CDR3 length, V gene, J gene, CDR3 protein.

cdr3_length: 13
v_call: TRBV20-1
j_call: TRBJ1-1
cdr3_aa: CSAERIMNTEAFF

cdr3_length: 17
v_call: TRBV28
j_call: TRBJ1-4
cdr3_aa: CASSLLVLRDDNEKLFF

cdr3_length: 11
v_call: TRBV3-1
j_call: TRBJ1-1
cdr3_aa: CASSQRTEAFF

cdr3_length: 13
v_call: TRBV7-2
j_call: TRBJ1-5
cdr3_aa: CASSNSQGQPQHF

cdr3_length: 14
v_call: TRBV7-9
j_call: TRBJ2-7
cdr3_aa: CASSLRDRTGEQYF

cdr3_length: 13
v_call: TRBV2
j_call: TRBJ1-5
cdr3_aa: CASRGQSNQPQHF

cdr3_length: 15
v_call: TRBV20-1
j_call: TRBJ1-1
cdr3_aa: CSARDRGPQNTEAFF

cdr3_length: 15
v_call: TRBV27
j_call: TRBJ2-3
cdr3_aa: CASSLTGLATDTQYF

cdr3_length: 16
v_call: TRBV28
j_call: TRBJ2-3
cdr3_aa: CASSSRDAASTDTQYF

cdr3_length: 17
v_call: TRBV27
j_call: TRBJ2-7
cdr3_aa: CASSPSRGQGKGDEQYF

cdr3_length: 16
v_call: TRBV5-1
j_call: TRBJ2-5
cdr3_aa: CASSSGKGEGQETQYF

cdr3_length: 16
v_call: TRBV19
j_call: TRBJ2-1
cdr3_aa: CASSRGTGSNLDEQFF

cdr3_length: 14
v_call: TRBV6-5
j_call: TRBJ1-2
cdr3_aa: CASRPPGASYGYTF

cdr3_length: 14
v_call: TRBV7-2
j_call: TRBJ2-1
cdr3_aa: CASSLLANYNEQFF

cdr3_length: 13
v_call: TRBV7-2
j_call: TRBJ2-7
cdr3_aa: CASSLERLHEQYF

cdr3_length: 14
v_call: TRBV6-5
j_call: TRBJ2-1
cdr3_aa: CASSYLLAGNEQFF

cdr3_length: 15
v_call: TRBV10-3
j_call: TRBJ1-5
cdr3_aa: CAISESDTTNQPQHF

cdr3_length: 15
v_call: TRBV23-1
j_call: TRBJ2-7
cdr3_aa: CASSEQGSITYEQYF